The 18 T cell receptor beta chains below come from one sample, sequenced in a study of blood T cell repertoires in COVID-19. Sequencing used immunoSEQ multiplex PCR; TCRdb keeps in-frame clones, though not all of them. The sample lists about 170,000 clones, around 83% occurring once. Sequencing input: peripheral blood. The receptors were sampled from a man over 45 with active or convalescent COVID-19.

The genes are TRBV19 and TRBJ1-1, with 10 bases identical to TRBD1. J was trimmed by 4 bases and V by 0 bases; bases with no gene match: 8. Germline loops: CDR1 LNHDA, CDR2 SQIVND (reference sequence). This CDR3 has 17 amino acids. The CDR3 is CASSIDRDRGPGTEAFF. DNA of the CDR3: TGTGCCAGTAGTATAGATCGTGACAGGGGGCCGGGCACTGAAGCTTTCTTT.

The chain combines TRBV2 with TRBJ1-6; a possible D gene is TRBD1 (6 bases). The ends were cut back, 1 base at V and 9 bases at J, with 13 bases in the middle. The germline CDR1 and CDR2 sequences are SNHLY and FYNNEI. This CDR3 has 15 residues. CDR3: CASSEGGRGGSPLHF. The CDR3 DNA sequence: TGTGCCAGCAGTGAAGGGGGCAGGGGCGGTTCACCCCTCCACTTT.

The chain is built from TRBV19 and TRBJ1-1; 7 nucleotides align to TRBD1. Unmatched junction bases numbered 7, after V lost 5 bases and J lost 4 bases. This CDR3 is built from 14 residues. Germline CDR1 LNHDA, CDR2 SQIVND (reference sequence). In DNA form, the CDR3 reads TGTGCCAGTAGTTTACTCGGACAGGTCACTGAAGCTTTCTTT. Translation: CASSLLGQVTEAFF.

The J gene is TRBJ2-7, the V gene TRBV9, with D possibly matching TRBD1 (6 bases). V lost 4 bases and J 6 bases, leaving 17 bases between the germline ends. The CDR3 is made up of 14 amino acids. CDR1 SGDLS and CDR2 YYNGEE come from the germline V gene. Here the CDR3 reads CASSPRGGSAEQYF. CDR3 nucleotide sequence: TGTGCCAGCAGCCCAAGAGGGGGTAGCGCCGAGCAGTACTTC.

This chain connects TRBV5-1 to TRBJ2-7; no clear D gene. V lost 4 bases and J 0 bases, leaving 11 bases between the germline ends. Germline CDR1 and CDR2: SGHRS and YFSETQ. The CDR3 extends over 14 amino acids. CDR3 bases: TGCGCCAGCAGCACGGATCAGGCCTCCTACGAGCAGTACTTC. It specifies CASSTDQASYEQYF.

This chain joins TRBV19 and TRBJ2-1; 7 positions match TRBD2. The V segment lost 1 base and the J segment 7 bases; nucleotides outside the gene matches: 10. The CDR3 sequence is 16 residues long. Germline CDR1 reads LNHDA; CDR2 reads SQIVND (reference sequence). Here the CDR3 reads CASSIVGGSYVNEQFF. As DNA, the CDR3 is TGTGCCAGTAGTATAGTGGGAGGGTCGTATGTGAATGAGCAGTTCTTC.

V usage is TRBV28 and J usage is TRBJ1-2, with 7 bases aligning to TRBD1. The V gene's germline CDR1 is MDHEN and CDR2 SYDVKM. The CDR3 is 12 amino acids. With V trimmed by 9 bases and J by 2 bases, 3 bases remained unmatched. CDR3 sequence (DNA): TGTGCCAGTACGGACAGGAACTATGGCTACACCTTC. Amino acids: CASTDRNYGYTF.

The CDR3 DNA is TGTGCCAGCAGCCCGGGGACAGGGATCAATCAGCCCCAGCATTTT. Encoded protein: CASSPGTGINQPQHF. J is TRBJ1-5 and V is TRBV7-9; 9 bases are a match to TRBD1. This CDR3 comprises 15 residues. Germline assignment: CDR1 SEHNR and CDR2 FQNEAQ (reference sequence). V dropped 5 bases and J dropped 3; count of bases not matched to a gene: 5. The full variable domain, with the rest looked up from reference TRBV7-9 and TRBJ1-5, is DTGVSQNPRHKITKRGQNVTFRCDPISEHNRLYWYRQTLGQGPEFLTYFQNEAQLEKSRLLSDRFSAERPKGSFSTLEIQRTEQGDSAMYLCASSPGTGINQPQHFGDGTRLSIL.

The V call is TRBV5-1, the J call TRBJ1-5, with D tentatively TRBD1 (6 bases). Germline lookup yields CDR1 SGHRS and CDR2 YFSETQ. This CDR3 is built from 14 residues. V lost 2 bases to trimming and J lost 7 bases, with 13 bases between them. CDR3: CASSLTEGEQPQHF. CDR3 bases: TGCGCCAGCAGCTTAACTGAGGGGGAACAGCCCCAGCATTTT.

The chain is built from TRBV5-6 and TRBJ1-1; D is uncertain. V shed 1 base and J shed 3 bases, with 7 bases lying between them. This CDR3 comprises 13 residues. CDR1 and CDR2 (germline): SGHDT, YYEEEE. In DNA form, the CDR3 reads TGTGCCAGCAGCTTGCCGAGCTACACTGAAGCTTTCTTT. This encodes CASSLPSYTEAFF.

The rearrangement joins TRBV7-8 to TRBJ2-1, with TRBD2 matching over 9 bases. Per the germline V gene, CDR1 is SGHVS and CDR2 is FQNEAQ. The CDR3 covers 16 residues. The ends lost 5 bases at V and 9 bases at J; junction bases unmatched: 14. The CDR3 region has the DNA TGTGCCAGCAGCCTCCCGCGCGGGGGGGCCTTGGGTGAGCAGTTCTTC. Its protein product is CASSLPRGGALGEQFF.

The chain has TRBV6-5 and TRBJ1-2; tentatively, D is TRBD1 (5 bases). The length of the CDR3 is 13 residues. V was shortened by 5 bases and J by 3 bases, with 10 bases between the two germline ends. Germline values: CDR1 MNHEY, CDR2 SVGAGI. The CDR3 loop reads CASSRDSYYGYTF. CDR3 coding DNA: TGTGCCAGCAGTCGCGACAGCTACTATGGCTACACCTTC.

This clone showed up just once. The genes are TRBV2 and TRBJ1-2, with D possibly TRBD1 on 5 matching bases. Trimming took off 6 bases at V and 4 bases at J, with 18 bases between the two ends. Germline V CDR1 and CDR2: SNHLY, FYNNEI. The CDR3 covers 15 residues. Here the CDR3 DNA reads TGTGCCAGCAGGGAGAAATCCGGGGGGGGCTATGGCTACACCTTC. Residues: CASREKSGGGYGYTF.

The V and J genes are TRBV4-2 and TRBJ2-7; TRBD1 is a possible D gene (7 bases). Trimming stripped 4 bases from V and 3 bases from J, with 16 bases between. Germline CDR1 and CDR2: LGHNA and YNFKEQ. The length of the CDR3 is 15 residues. CDR3 bases: TGTGCCAGCAGCCCCCAGACAGGGACTGGCTACGAGCAGTACTTC. Translation gives CASSPQTGTGYEQYF.

The rearrangement links TRBV2 to TRBJ2-3; D remains ambiguous. The ends were cut back, 9 bases at V and 0 bases at J, with 4 bases in the middle. The CDR3 has 11 residues. The V gene's germline CDR1 is SNHLY and CDR2 FYNNEI. CDR3 loop: CARASTDTQYF. CDR3 in DNA: TGTGCCAGGGCTAGCACAGATACGCAGTATTTT.

This clone was seen only once. J is TRBJ1-3 and V is TRBV28; 11 nucleotides line up with TRBD1. V dropped 5 bases and J dropped 0; count of bases not matched to a gene: 6. The germline V gene has CDR1 MDHEN and CDR2 SYDVKM. CDR3 length: 17 amino acids. The CDR3 coding sequence is TGTGCCAGCAGTGGGGGACAGGGGGGTACCTCTGGAAACACCATATATTTT. Its protein is CASSGGQGGTSGNTIYF.

The V and J genes are TRBV4-3 and TRBJ2-5; TRBD2 might be the D (5 bases). Germline V gives CDR1 LGHNA, CDR2 YSLEER. The CDR3 has 15 residues. Trimming cost V 0 bases and J 5 bases, with 13 bases left between them. The CDR3 loop is CASSQELSGGETQYF. The CDR3 nucleotides are TGCGCCAGCAGCCAAGAACTCAGCGGTGGGGAGACCCAGTACTTC.

This clone was detected ten times or more. The chain combines TRBV5-4 with TRBJ2-6; D gene uncertain. The V gene's germline CDR1 is SGHNT and CDR2 YYREEE (reference sequence). The V and J ends lost 5 bases and 0 bases respectively, with 6 bases between them. CDR3 length: 14 amino acids. This chain's CDR3 is CASRQFSGANVLTF. DNA of the CDR3: TGTGCCAGCAGACAGTTCTCTGGGGCCAACGTCCTGACTTTC. Combining the CDR3 with reference TRBV5-4 and TRBJ2-6 gives the whole variable domain ETGVTQSPTHLIKTRGQQVTLRCSSQSGHNTVSWYQQALGQGPQFIFQYYREEENGRGNFPPRFSGLQFPNYSSELNVNALELDDSALYLCASRQFSGANVLTFGAGSRLTVL.